This T cell receptor (beta chain) appears in the sequencing data of a study of blood T cell repertoires in COVID-19. Seattle participants joined during active infection and were tracked over time. Germline V gene lookup returns CDR1 SGHRS and CDR2 YFSETQ. V dropped 0 bases and J dropped 6 bases, with 10 bases sitting between them. This CDR3 is 14 amino acids long. Measured with immunoSEQ multiplex PCR; TCRdb has only the in-frame clones, and not every one. The sample gives 100,000 to 150,000 clones, approximately 89% of which show up once; around 3% is in the top ten. Specimen: peripheral blood. V usage is TRBV5-1 and J usage is TRBJ1-5, with D tentatively TRBD1 (6 bases). This clonotype originated in a woman of 80 years or more with COVID-19, enrolled during active disease. As DNA, the CDR3 is TGCGCCAGCAGCTTGGATCAGGGGAGTCAGCCCCAGCATTTT. This sequence encodes CASSLDQGSQPQHF. The full variable domain, in which reference TRBV5-1 and TRBJ1-5 provide the parts outside the CDR3, is KAGVTQTPRYLIKTRGQQVTLSCSPISGHRSVSWYQQTPGQGLQFLFEYFSETQRNKGNFPGRFSGRQFSNSRSEMNVSTLELGDSALYLCASSLDQGSQPQHFGDGTRLSIL.